This T cell receptor (beta chain) is drawn from a study of T cell responses to AZD1222 COVID-19 vaccine. Findings of the study overall: Donors were mostly white British, more females; clonal diversity possibly underestimated. Repertoire sampling happened only post peak T cell response. As reported, nearly half of all spike-specific TCRs target variant regions that are unmutated. Vaccine-related CD4 TCRs covered spike, predominating at 160-218 and 743-854.

Looked up from germline, CDR1 is SNHLY and CDR2 is FYNNEI. V was clipped by 3 bases and J by 5 bases; unmatched bases: 3. The CDR3 is 13 residues long. About this clone: Its antigen is as yet unknown.

Profiling relied on immunoSEQ multiplex PCR, and the TCRdb table lists in-frame clones only, not all of them. The sample holds more than 150,000 clones; about nine tenths are singletons and the top ten take approximately 7.2%. The sequenced sample was peripheral blood, obtained after recovery from COVID-19. This sequence was found in an adult who had recovered from COVID-19. The chain carries TRBV2 and TRBJ1-2; TRBD1 matches 7 bases. The CDR3 here is CASSETGIYGYTF. CDR3 coding DNA: TGTGCCAGCAGTGAGACAGGGATTTATGGCTACACCTTC.